These 30 T cell receptor beta chains were sequenced from one sample in a study of blood T cell repertoires in COVID-19. Method: immunoSEQ multiplex PCR; TCRdb's copy keeps in-frame clones and lacks some. The data contain under 350,000 clones, more than 75% of them singletons. Sequencing used PBMCs or T cells enriched from blood (not recorded which). The receptors stem from a man in his 60s who had recovered from COVID-19.

As concerns this clone: The junction departs from germline at one end; a sequencing error may be responsible. The gene calls are TRBV7-7 and TRBJ2-3; 9 bases map to TRBD2. Germline CDR1 reads SSHAT; CDR2 reads FNYEAQ (reference sequence). The CDR3 runs to 14 residues. CDR3 nucleotides: TGTGCTAGCAGTGCGGGAGGGGGCGCAGATACGCAGTATTTT. Its protein product is CASSAGGGADTQYF.

V gene TRBV24-1 combines with J gene TRBJ2-1; no clear D gene. Trimming removed 2 bases at V and 7 bases at J, with 5 bases between. Germline CDR1 reads KGHDR; CDR2 reads SFDVKD. This CDR3 comprises 12 residues. The CDR3 protein is CATSDSANEQFF. The CDR3 coding sequence is TGTGCCACCAGTGATTCTGCGAATGAGCAGTTCTTC.

The chain couples TRBV19 to TRBJ1-3, with 7 bases matching TRBD1. This CDR3 is built from 15 residues. The V segment lost 6 bases and the J segment 0 bases; nucleotides outside the gene matches: 5. CDR1 and CDR2 from the germline V gene are LNHDA and SQIVND (reference sequence). The DNA of the CDR3 is TGTGCCAGTAGCAGGGGGAGGCCCTCTGGAAACACCATATATTTT. Its protein product is CASSRGRPSGNTIYF.

Concerning this clone itself: Other DNA sequences in this specimen translate into the identical CDR3. The chain links TRBV11-3 to TRBJ2-7, with 12 bases aligning to TRBD1. Looked up from germline, CDR1 is SGHNT and CDR2 is YENEEA. V shed 4 bases and J 7 bases; nucleotides not matched to a gene: 5. The length of the CDR3 is 14 residues. The CDR3 sequence is CASSSGQGAGEQYF. The CDR3 nucleotides are TGTGCCAGCAGCTCGGGACAGGGGGCGGGTGAGCAGTACTTC.

The rearrangement links TRBV19 to TRBJ2-6, with 9 positions matching TRBD1. The CDR3 extends over 19 amino acids. V lost 0 bases, J lost 1 base, and 7 bases stayed unmatched. Germline CDR1 and CDR2: LNHDA and SQIVND (reference sequence). CDR3 nucleotides: TGTGCCAGTAGTATAGAACCCGGGACAGGGTTTTCTGGGGCCAACGTCCTGACTTTC. It codes for CASSIEPGTGFSGANVLTF.

This sequence joins TRBV20-1 and TRBJ1-2; D not certain. Germline V lookup: CDR1 DFQATT, CDR2 SNEGSKA (reference sequence). The CDR3 has 10 amino acids. The CDR3 is CRPGTYGYTF. DNA for the CDR3: TGCAGACCGGGAACCTATGGCTACACCTTC.

The J gene is TRBJ1-4, the V gene TRBV9; 7 bases fit TRBD1. V gave up 3 bases and J gave up 0 bases; unmatched junction bases: 11. In germline, CDR1 is SGDLS, CDR2 YYNGEE. This CDR3 contains 18 residues. CDR3 residues: CASSARTGNGATNEKLFF. The CDR3 coding sequence is TGTGCCAGCAGCGCCCGGACAGGCAACGGTGCAACTAATGAAAAACTGTTTTTT.

The chain carries TRBV9 and TRBJ2-1; unclear D gene. The germline V gene has CDR1 SGDLS and CDR2 YYNGEE. V was cut by 0 bases and J by 0 bases, with 4 bases left in between. The CDR3 covers 14 residues. The CDR3 sequence is CASSVAGSYNEQFF. For the CDR3, the DNA is TGTGCCAGCAGCGTAGCGGGCTCCTACAATGAGCAGTTCTTC.

The chain combines TRBV7-2 with TRBJ2-2, with D possibly being TRBD1 (5 bases). CDR3 size: 15 residues. Germline V gene lookup returns CDR1 SGHTA and CDR2 FQGNSA. V dropped 2 bases and J dropped 6 bases, with 13 bases sitting between them. For the CDR3, the DNA is TGTGCCAGCAGCTTACAGGGTATCGGCGCCGGGGAGCTGTTTTTT. Translated: CASSLQGIGAGELFF.

The CDR3 nucleotides are TGTGCCAGTACCCATAGGACTAGCGGGAGGGCCAACGAGCAGTACTTC. Its translation: CASTHRTSGRANEQYF. The chain is built from TRBV19 and TRBJ2-7, with TRBD2 matching over 15 bases. This CDR3 comprises 16 residues. Germline V gene data show CDR1 as LNHDA and CDR2 as SQIVND (reference sequence). Unmatched junction bases numbered 9, after V lost 7 bases and J lost 5 bases.

The V gene is TRBV6-5, the J gene TRBJ1-2; D is possibly TRBD1 (5 bases). CDR1 and CDR2 (germline): MNHEY, SVGAGI. Trimming removed 9 bases from V and 3 bases from J, with 14 bases in between. This CDR3 is built from 13 residues. CDR3 in amino acids: CASSVGGDYGYTF. The CDR3 DNA is TGTGCCAGTAGCGTTGGAGGGGACTATGGCTACACCTTC.

V gene TRBV11-2 combines with J gene TRBJ1-2; 7 bases are shared with TRBD1. Looked up from germline, CDR1 is SGHAT and CDR2 is FQNNGV. There are 15 residues in the CDR3. The V and J ends lost 5 bases and 3 bases, in that order; junction bases with no gene match: 9. CDR3 nucleotide sequence: TGTGCCAGCAGCCGGATGGGACAGCCGGACTATGGCTACACCTTC. As protein: CASSRMGQPDYGYTF.

This clone was picked up a small number of times. One end of the junction fails to match germline, which may point to a read error. The chain combines TRBV10-3 with TRBJ2-7, with TRBD2 matching 8 bases. This CDR3 is built from 14 residues. Germline-derived CDR1 and CDR2 are ENHRY and SYGVKD. CDR3 in DNA: TGTGCCATCACAGGACTTCTGGGTAGCGGGACGCTCAGCTTC. Protein product: CAITGLLGSGTLSF.

The rearrangement joins TRBV29-1 to TRBJ2-7; TRBD2 is a possible D gene (6 bases). Germline V gene sequence: CDR1 SQVTM, CDR2 ANQGSEA. The V end was cut by 4 bases, the J end by 2 bases, with 9 bases between. This CDR3 contains 12 residues. This chain's CDR3 is CSVVAETYEQYF. CDR3 sequence (DNA): TGCAGCGTTGTAGCGGAGACCTACGAGCAGTACTTC.

The chain joins TRBV27 to TRBJ1-2; 7 bases fit TRBD1. CDR3 length: 13 amino acids. CDR1 and CDR2 (germline): MNHEY, SMNVEV (reference sequence). With V trimmed by 3 bases and J by 4 bases, 2 bases remained unmatched. The CDR3 DNA sequence: TGTGCCAGCAGTTTCGGACAGGCCTATGGCTACACCTTC. Amino acids: CASSFGQAYGYTF.

The gene calls are TRBV11-2 and TRBJ1-1; 8 bases fit TRBD1. V shed 0 bases, J shed 3 bases, and the junction held 12 bases outside the gene matches. Germline V gene lookup returns CDR1 SGHAT and CDR2 FQNNGV. The CDR3 extends over 18 amino acids. The CDR3 is CASSLDGWSGGLDTEAFF. The CDR3 region has the DNA TGTGCCAGCAGCTTAGATGGTTGGTCAGGGGGCTTAGACACTGAAGCTTTCTTT.

The chain links TRBV7-8 to TRBJ2-1, with 12 bases identical to TRBD2. The germline CDR1 and CDR2 sequences are SGHVS and FQNEAQ. After removal of 3 bases from V and 0 bases from J, the junction contained 9 bases not matched to a gene. There are 19 residues in the CDR3. CDR3 loop: CASSFPASGGGSSYNEQFF. Here the CDR3 DNA reads TGTGCCAGCAGCTTTCCCGCTAGCGGGGGGGGTAGCTCCTACAATGAGCAGTTCTTC.

The V call is TRBV5-4, the J call TRBJ1-2; D perhaps matches TRBD1 (5 bases). Germline V lookup: CDR1 SGHNT, CDR2 YYREEE (reference sequence). V was pared by 4 bases and J by 3 bases, with 10 bases between. The CDR3 totals 13 residues. DNA for the CDR3: TGTGCCAGCAGCCTACGGGGGGACTATGGCTACACCTTC. Translation: CASSLRGDYGYTF. Full variable domain (outside the CDR3, taken from reference TRBV5-4 and TRBJ1-2): ETGVTQSPTHLIKTRGQQVTLRCSSQSGHNTVSWYQQALGQGPQFIFQYYREEENGRGNFPPRFSGLQFPNYSSELNVNALELDDSALYLCASSLRGDYGYTFGSGTRLTVV.

The rearrangement joins TRBV11-2 to TRBJ2-5; D call uncertain. Trimming stripped 5 bases from V and 1 base from J, with 8 bases between. CDR1 SGHAT and CDR2 FQNNGV come from the germline V gene. The length of the CDR3 is 13 residues. CDR3 sequence reads: CASSRASQETQYF. CDR3 in DNA: TGTGCCAGCAGCCGCGCGTCCCAAGAGACCCAGTACTTC.

The chain is built from TRBV27 and TRBJ1-6; a weak D match, TRBD1 (6 bases). This CDR3 region has 16 residues. Germline V gene lookup returns CDR1 MNHEY and CDR2 SMNVEV (reference sequence). Trimming removed 2 bases from V and 7 bases from J, with 15 bases in between. CDR3 DNA sequence: TGTGCCAGCAGTTTAACACAAGGGGGAAGAAATTCACCCCTCCACTTT. Translation gives CASSLTQGGRNSPLHF.

This chain connects TRBV4-1 to TRBJ1-6; 7 nucleotides match TRBD1. Germline V gives CDR1 MGHRA, CDR2 YSYEKL. V shed 0 bases and J 13 bases; nucleotides not matched to a gene: 9. The CDR3 totals 15 residues. CDR3 bases: TGCGCCAGCAGCCAAGACCCCCAGGGGGTGAGGCCCCTCCACTTT. Amino acid sequence: CASSQDPQGVRPLHF.

V gene TRBV4-3 combines with J gene TRBJ2-5, with TRBD2 matching over 8 bases. The V and J ends lost 8 bases and 5 bases, in that order; junction bases with no gene match: 10. The germline V gene has CDR1 LGHNA and CDR2 YSLEER. This CDR3 has 14 amino acids. The CDR3 DNA reads as TGCGCCAGCCGCCGGGAGGGGGGCAGTGAGACCCAGTACTTC. This translates into CASRREGGSETQYF.

Here the CDR3 reads CASSLRGAGYGYTF. For the CDR3, the DNA is TGTGCCAGCAGCTTGCGTGGGGCTGGCTATGGCTACACCTTC. The J gene is TRBJ1-2, the V gene TRBV5-4; weak D call: TRBD1 (5 bases). CDR1 is SGHNT and CDR2 is YYREEE in the germline V gene (reference sequence). The CDR3 is 14 amino acids. The V end lost 1 base, the J end lost 4 bases, and 11 bases lay between the germline ends. Variable domain in full (rest from reference TRBV5-4 and TRBJ1-2): ETGVTQSPTHLIKTRGQQVTLRCSSQSGHNTVSWYQQALGQGPQFIFQYYREEENGRGNFPPRFSGLQFPNYSSELNVNALELDDSALYLCASSLRGAGYGYTFGSGTRLTVV.

This chain connects TRBV10-3 to TRBJ1-4, with a weak D call TRBD1 (6 bases). The CDR3 is made up of 11 amino acids. Trimming cost V 10 bases and J 10 bases, with 13 bases left between them. The germline V gene has CDR1 ENHRY and CDR2 SYGVKD. The DNA for the CDR3 is TGTGCCACCGGGACAAATCGAAAACTGTTTTTT. It encodes CATGTNRKLFF.

This clone was seen a few times. The V and J genes are TRBV3-1 (or the pseudogene TRBV3-2) and TRBJ1-6, with TRBD1 identical over 10 bases. Trimming at V came to 2 bases and at J to 7 bases, leaving 5 bases not matched to a gene. Looked up from germline, CDR1 is LGHDT and CDR2 is YNNKEL (reference sequence). CDR3 length: 16 amino acids. The CDR3 loop is CASSQPGQGTNSPLHF. As DNA, the CDR3 is TGTGCCAGCAGCCAACCGGGACAGGGGACGAATTCACCCCTCCACTTT.

This sequence joins TRBV7-9 and TRBJ2-1; 7 bases agree with TRBD1. Germline V gives CDR1 SEHNR, CDR2 FQNEAQ (reference sequence). V dropped 5 bases and J dropped 3; count of bases not matched to a gene: 4. This CDR3 contains 14 residues. CDR3 amino acids: CASSGRTGYNEQFF. CDR3 in DNA: TGTGCCAGCAGCGGAAGGACAGGCTACAATGAGCAGTTCTTC.

J is TRBJ2-7 and V is TRBV6-5, with TRBD1 matching 7 bases. CDR1 is MNHEY, CDR2 SVGAGI, per germline. The CDR3 extends over 15 amino acids. V gave up 6 bases and J gave up 2 bases; unmatched junction bases: 10. This CDR3 reads CASRRTTGWAYEQYF. The DNA of the CDR3 is TGTGCCAGCAGGCGAACGACAGGGTGGGCCTACGAGCAGTACTTC.

The rearrangement uses TRBV30 and TRBJ2-7; 12 positions agree with TRBD1. The CDR3 consists of 15 residues. The germline V gene encodes CDR1 GTSNPN and CDR2 SVGIG (reference sequence). After removal of 3 bases from V and 2 bases from J, the junction contained 5 bases not matched to a gene. The CDR3 protein is CAWRVRDRGPYEQYF. As DNA, the CDR3 is TGTGCCTGGAGGGTCCGGGACAGGGGGCCCTACGAGCAGTACTTC.

This clone was seen more than once but under ten times. The CDR3 sequence: CSVGTDNQSNQPQHF. CDR3 nucleotides: TGCAGCGTCGGCACTGACAATCAATCTAATCAGCCCCAGCATTTT. The rearrangement links TRBV29-1 to TRBJ1-5; D is ambiguous. Trimming took off 6 bases at V and 4 bases at J, with 19 bases between the two ends. Germline assignment: CDR1 SQVTM and CDR2 ANQGSEA. This CDR3 is 15 amino acids long.

The chain combines TRBV7-6 with TRBJ2-5; 11 nucleotides align to TRBD2. This CDR3 is 15 amino acids long. V was pared by 5 bases and J by 5 bases, with 7 bases of the junction left unmatched. Germline assignment: CDR1 SGHVS and CDR2 FNYEAQ. CDR3 residues: CASSPITSGSETQYF. The CDR3 DNA reads as TGTGCCAGCAGCCCAATTACTAGCGGGAGTGAGACCCAGTACTTC.